This T cell receptor (beta chain) was found in a study of Graves' ophthalmopathy and Graves' hyperthyroidism. Overall study context: Before any treatment, peripheral blood was taken at the initial diagnosis.

Moderate-to-severe activity, CAS ≥3, NOSPECS ≥4 and a duration under 3 months were seen in donors with ophthalmopathy. RNA transcripts were the source from which TCR beta CDR3 regions were amplified. The workflow started with a first-round RT-PCR run with HTBI primers and then moved on to a second-round multiplex PCR. TCRdb independently ran MiXCR on the multiplex PCR reads; one entry per CDR3 protein. The repertoire has some 520,000 distinct CDR3 sequences, about 15% of them found once; the top ten carry about a tenth. Study observations and caveats: The model achieved approximately 71% sensitivity and roughly 72% specificity for ophthalmopathy progression.

The CDR3 is made up of 13 amino acids. V was shortened by 5 bases and J by 1 base, with 8 bases between the two germline ends. CDR1 and CDR2 (germline): MNHEY, SMNVEV (reference sequence). Details on this clonotype: Its antigen is unidentified.

Specimen: blood. This TCR was recovered from a woman aged 30 to 39 with Graves' ophthalmopathy. This sequence joins TRBV27 and TRBJ1-1; D unclear. CDR3 sequence (DNA): TGTGCCAGCAGTCAACAGAAGAACACTGAAGCTTTCTTT. Its protein product is CASSQQKNTEAFF.